Following are 24 T cell receptor beta chains from one sample sequenced in a study of PD-L1 blockade in urothelial cancer. Clones were sequenced by immunoSEQ multiplex PCR, and TCRdb holds only the in-frame ones, with some missing. The sample has around 47,000 clones; roughly 82% are singletons. As to time point: peripheral blood 6 weeks after treatment start. The input for sequencing was PBMCs, taken around atezolizumab (anti-PD-L1) treatment. The receptors come from a man aged 55 to 70 with urothelial cancer.

The chain recombines TRBV5-4 with TRBJ2-6, with unresolved D. With 6 bases removed from V and 2 bases from J, the gap between germline ends came to 6 bases. The CDR3 loop spans 13 amino acids. Germline V CDR1 and CDR2: SGHNT, YYREEE (reference sequence). In DNA form, the CDR3 reads TGTGCCAGCAAACTGGCTGGGGCCAACGTCCTGACTTTC. It yields the protein CASKLAGANVLTF. Based on the CDR3 plus reference TRBV5-4 and TRBJ2-6, the full variable domain is ETGVTQSPTHLIKTRGQQVTLRCSSQSGHNTVSWYQQALGQGPQFIFQYYREEENGRGNFPPRFSGLQFPNYSSELNVNALELDDSALYLCASKLAGANVLTFGAGSRLTVL.

This chain links TRBV28 with TRBJ2-1; 7 nucleotides line up with TRBD2. In germline, CDR1 is MDHEN, CDR2 SYDVKM. The V gene end was trimmed by 7 bases and the J gene end by 7 bases; junction bases not matched to a gene: 10. The CDR3 covers 14 residues. CDR3 sequence reads: CASIRGGGSNEQFF. The CDR3 DNA reads TGTGCCAGCATTCGGGGCGGGGGAAGTAATGAGCAGTTCTTC.

The chain is built from TRBV4-2 and TRBJ2-1; 10 nucleotides line up with TRBD2. J gave up 5 bases and V 0 bases, and 28 bases lay outside the gene matches. Germline CDR1 and CDR2: LGHNA and YNFKEQ. This CDR3 comprises 24 residues. CDR3 residues: CASSQDAVGGVWGTSVVRNNEQFF. CDR3 sequence (DNA): TGTGCCAGCAGCCAAGACGCGGTGGGCGGAGTGTGGGGGACTAGCGTGGTAAGAAACAATGAGCAGTTCTTC.

This clone was detected many times. The V call is TRBV6-4, the J call TRBJ2-2, with D maybe TRBD1 (6 bases). Germline CDR1 reads MRHNA; CDR2 reads SNTAGT. This CDR3 region has 14 residues. Between the trimmed V and J ends, which lost 5 bases and 4 bases, there was a span of 11 bases. The DNA of the CDR3 is TGTGCCAGCAGTAGAGGACAGTCCACCGGGGAGCTGTTTTTT. Amino acids: CASSRGQSTGELFF.

V and J are TRBV6-1 and TRBJ2-1; TRBD2 aligns across 9 bases. The CDR3 is 18 residues long. Germline CDR1 and CDR2: MNHNS and SASEGT. V gave up 3 bases and J gave up 10 bases; unmatched junction bases: 19. The CDR3 coding sequence is TGTGCCAGCAGTGAGGATTTAACCTGGCGGGAGGGTTTTCGGGAGCAGTTCTTC. It yields the protein CASSEDLTWREGFREQFF.

The chain couples TRBV20-1 to TRBJ2-7, with D tentatively TRBD1 (6 bases). V was trimmed by 3 bases and J by 7 bases, leaving 10 bases between them. From germline, CDR1 is DFQATT and CDR2 SNEGSKA (reference sequence). The CDR3 sequence is 11 residues long. CDR3 sequence: CSASPGAEQYF. The CDR3 coding sequence is TGCAGTGCTAGCCCAGGGGCGGAGCAGTACTTC.

This clone was picked up a small number of times. The V gene is TRBV28, the J gene TRBJ1-1; 10 bases agree with TRBD1. Germline values: CDR1 MDHEN, CDR2 SYDVKM. The CDR3 contains 16 residues. V was pared by 5 bases and J by 5 bases, with 11 bases of the junction left unmatched. The CDR3 DNA reads as TGTGCCAGCAGTGAACGACAGGGGGCTAGAAGAACTGAAGCTTTCTTT. It yields the protein CASSERQGARRTEAFF.

The rearrangement links TRBV28 to TRBJ2-5, with TRBD1 matching over 7 bases. The CDR3 is 17 residues long. Looked up from germline, CDR1 is MDHEN and CDR2 is SYDVKM. J gave up 5 bases and V 6 bases, and 18 bases lay outside the gene matches. Written as DNA, the CDR3 is TGTGCCAGCAGACTTACCGACATTAGGACAGGTGGTGAGACCCAGTACTTC. The encoded protein is CASRLTDIRTGGETQYF. Combining the CDR3 with reference TRBV28 and TRBJ2-5 gives the whole variable domain DVKVTQSSRYLVKRTGEKVFLECVQDMDHENMFWYRQDPGLGLRLIYFSYDVKMKEKGDIPEGYSVSREKKERFSLILESASTNQTSMYLCASRLTDIRTGGETQYFGPGTRLLVL.

The gene calls are TRBV5-1 and TRBJ1-1; 10 positions match TRBD1. Looked up from germline, CDR1 is SGHRS and CDR2 is YFSETQ. This CDR3 comprises 16 residues. Germline trimming cut 4 bases from V and 3 bases from J; bases unmatched to any gene: 9. In DNA, the CDR3 is TGCGCCAGCAGCAAAAGGGTTGGGACAGGGGACACTGAAGCTTTCTTT. Protein product: CASSKRVGTGDTEAFF.

The J gene is TRBJ2-7, the V gene TRBV29-1; possible D gene TRBD1, 6 bases. Germline CDR1 is SQVTM and CDR2 is ANQGSEA. The CDR3 consists of 12 residues. The V end lost 4 bases, the J end lost 5 bases, and 12 bases lay between the germline ends. CDR3 DNA sequence: TGCAGCGTTGGTCAGGGGTCCCACGAGCAGTACTTC. This gives the protein CSVGQGSHEQYF.

The genes are TRBV2 and TRBJ2-4; D might be TRBD1 (6 bases). Germline V gene lookup returns CDR1 SNHLY and CDR2 FYNNEI. Trimming took off 6 bases at V and 5 bases at J, with 14 bases between the two ends. This CDR3 comprises 14 residues. The CDR3 DNA follows: TGTGCCAGCAGGGACAGTGGGGTACAAAACATTCAGTACTTC. It specifies CASRDSGVQNIQYF.

The chain joins TRBV7-2 to TRBJ2-1; 13 positions match TRBD2. After removal of 5 bases from V and 3 bases from J, the junction contained 7 bases not matched to a gene. The germline CDR1 and CDR2 sequences are SGHTA and FQGNSA. CDR3 size: 17 residues. CDR3 region: CASSARLAGGLYNEQFF. CDR3 bases: TGTGCCAGCAGCGCCAGACTAGCGGGAGGACTCTACAATGAGCAGTTCTTC.

This clone was observed once. The chain joins TRBV11-2 to TRBJ2-3; perhaps TRBD1 as D (6 bases). CDR3 length: 14 amino acids. Per the germline V gene, CDR1 is SGHAT and CDR2 is FQNNGV. V was clipped by 0 bases and J by 4 bases, with 8 bases between them. This chain's CDR3 is CASSLDRGADTQYF. The CDR3 DNA follows: TGTGCCAGCAGCTTAGACAGGGGCGCAGATACGCAGTATTTT.

Comments on this clone: A junction end diverges from the germline sequence, so it may reflect a read error. The chain has TRBV7-7 and TRBJ2-1; TRBD2 agrees at 13 bases. CDR1 is SSHAT, CDR2 FNYEAQ, per germline (reference sequence). The CDR3 length is 15 residues. The chain's CDR3 is CASSSGTSGTNEQFF. The DNA for the CDR3 is TGTGCTAGCAGCTCCGGGACTAGCGGGACCAATGAGCAGTTCTTC. Combining the CDR3 with reference TRBV7-7 and TRBJ2-1 gives the whole variable domain GAGVSQSPRYKVTKRGQDVTLRCDPISSHATLYWYQQALGQGPEFLTYFNYEAQPDKSGLPSDRFSAERPEGSISTLTIQRTEQRDSAMYRCASSSGTSGTNEQFFGPGTRLTVL.

This clone was seen a few times. This chain uses TRBV30 with TRBJ1-1; D ambiguous. Trimming cost V 5 bases and J 3 bases, with 10 bases left between them. The CDR3 spans 12 residues. CDR1 is GTSNPN, CDR2 SVGIG, per germline (reference sequence). CDR3 region: CAWLREDTEAFF. The CDR3 nucleotides read TGTGCCTGGTTGCGGGAGGACACTGAAGCTTTCTTT.

J is TRBJ2-1 and V is TRBV5-4; D is ambiguous. CDR3 length: 15 amino acids. Trimming pared 0 bases from V and 7 bases from J, leaving 14 bases between. Germline V CDR1 and CDR2: SGHNT, YYREEE (reference sequence). In DNA, the CDR3 is TGTGCCAGCAGCTTGGGCCAGAACCAGGTAAATGAGCAGTTCTTC. As protein: CASSLGQNQVNEQFF.

The chain uses TRBV19 and TRBJ1-5; no clear D. V lost 1 base to trimming and J lost 1 base, with 8 bases between them. The germline V gene has CDR1 LNHDA and CDR2 SQIVND (reference sequence). The CDR3 sequence is 15 residues long. The CDR3 loop reads CASSIASQSNQPQHF. In DNA, the CDR3 is TGTGCCAGTAGTATAGCGTCACAGAGCAATCAGCCCCAGCATTTT.

V is TRBV6-4 and J is TRBJ1-1; TRBD1 is a possible D gene (6 bases). Between the trimmed V and J ends, which lost 6 bases and 1 base, there was a span of 9 bases. Looked up from germline, CDR1 is MRHNA and CDR2 is SNTAGT. The CDR3 covers 13 residues. The CDR3 sequence: CASRKGENTEAFF. CDR3 in DNA: TGTGCCAGCAGAAAGGGGGAGAACACTGAAGCTTTCTTT.

This chain uses TRBV28 with TRBJ2-7; possibly TRBD1 for D (5 bases). In germline, CDR1 is MDHEN, CDR2 SYDVKM. Trimming left V 6 bases short and J 0 bases short, with 12 bases between. CDR3 length: 14 amino acids. CDR3 in DNA: TGTGCCAGCAGCTCCAACAGGCCCTCCTACGAGCAGTACTTC. It specifies CASSSNRPSYEQYF.

The gene calls are TRBV28 and TRBJ2-7; 8 positions match TRBD2. V shed 1 base and J 3 bases; nucleotides not matched to a gene: 5. The germline gives CDR1 MDHEN, CDR2 SYDVKM. The CDR3 totals 15 residues. The DNA for the CDR3 is TGTGCCAGCAGTTTATCGGGAGGGGCCGTCTACGAGCAGTACTTC. This translates into CASSLSGGAVYEQYF.

V and J are TRBV7-8 and TRBJ1-5; 10 positions agree with TRBD1. The J segment lost 1 base and the V segment lost 5 bases, leaving 5 bases of the junction unmatched. The germline CDR1 and CDR2 sequences are SGHVS and FQNEAQ. The CDR3 has 16 amino acids. Here the CDR3 DNA reads TGTGCCAGCAGCCCGAGGGACAGGGGAAGCAATCAGCCCCAGCATTTT. Amino acid sequence: CASSPRDRGSNQPQHF.

V gene TRBV11-2 combines with J gene TRBJ2-2, with 8 positions matching TRBD2. The CDR3 spans 17 residues. Germline-derived CDR1 and CDR2 are SGHAT and FQNNGV. Trimming took 8 bases from V and 1 from J; bases not matched to a gene: 12. The CDR3 region is CASARASGFLNTGELFF. CDR3 DNA: TGTGCCAGCGCCCGGGCTAGCGGGTTTTTGAACACCGGGGAGCTGTTTTTT. Using reference TRBV11-2 and TRBJ2-2 for the parts outside the CDR3, the full variable domain is EAGVAQSPRYKIIEKRQSVAFWCNPISGHATLYWYQQILGQGPKLLIQFQNNGVVDDSQLPKDRFSAERLKGVDSTLKIQPAKLEDSAVYLCASARASGFLNTGELFFGEGSRLTVL.

V and J are TRBV28 and TRBJ1-1; D not certain. Germline CDR1 and CDR2: MDHEN and SYDVKM. V lost 5 bases to trimming and J lost 1 base, with 8 bases between them. CDR3 size: 13 residues. The CDR3 protein is CASSLTRNTEAFF. The CDR3 DNA reads as TGTGCCAGCAGTCTCACAAGGAACACTGAAGCTTTCTTT. Variable domain in full (rest from reference TRBV28 and TRBJ1-1): DVKVTQSSRYLVKRTGEKVFLECVQDMDHENMFWYRQDPGLGLRLIYFSYDVKMKEKGDIPEGYSVSREKKERFSLILESASTNQTSMYLCASSLTRNTEAFFGQGTRLTVV.

This sequence joins TRBV9 and TRBJ2-2; 11 bases match TRBD2. There are 20 residues in the CDR3. Germline-derived CDR1 and CDR2 are SGDLS and YYNGEE. After removal of 3 bases from V and 6 bases from J, the junction contained 19 bases not matched to a gene. DNA of the CDR3: TGTGCCAGCAGCGCCACCCTAGGTAGCAGACTAGCGGGAAAGCCCGGGGAGCTGTTTTTT. Protein product: CASSATLGSRLAGKPGELFF.